The 17 T cell receptor beta chains below were found in one sample sequenced in a study of monozygotic twins with inflammatory bowel disease. TCRdb re-called the 5' RACE reads; every CDR3 protein appears as one record, without DNA. Recorded for this sample: around 100,000 distinct CDR3 sequences. The sample taken for sequencing was blood. These receptors originate from a human donor with ulcerative colitis or Crohn's disease, or a healthy co-twin of an affected twin (not recorded which).

The genes are TRBV20-1 and TRBJ1-6; TCRdb's D call, TRBD1, is unchecked because there is no DNA. The CDR3 covers 13 residues. CDR1 and CDR2 from the germline V gene are DFQATT and SNEGSKA (reference sequence). The chain's CDR3 is CSASGQGRSPLHF.

The chain's CDR3 is CATSTRNSGANVLTF. This chain joins TRBV15 and TRBJ2-6. CDR3 size: 15 residues. Germline CDR1 and CDR2: LNHNV and YYDKDF (reference sequence).

V usage is TRBV29-1 and J usage is TRBJ1-5; TCRdb reports TRBD1, a call that lacks DNA to check it against. The CDR3 contains 13 residues. CDR1 is SQVTM, CDR2 ANQGSEA, per germline. CDR3: CSATTGGNQPQHF.

The rearrangement joins TRBV7-2 to TRBJ1-6; absent DNA, TCRdb's TRBD1 call cannot be checked. Germline V gene lookup returns CDR1 SGHTA and CDR2 FQGNSA. This CDR3 has 17 residues. The CDR3 protein is CASSPAGQGSYNSPLHF.

The chain recombines TRBV5-1 with TRBJ2-2; TCRdb names TRBD1, which stays unverified in the absence of DNA. Germline CDR1 reads SGHRS; CDR2 reads YFSETQ. The CDR3 totals 17 residues. The CDR3 spells CASSMNLQGEGTGELFF.

The V and J genes are TRBV19 and TRBJ2-5. Germline V CDR1 and CDR2: LNHDA, SQIVND (reference sequence). The CDR3 is made up of 14 amino acids. CDR3 sequence: CASSTTGCKETQYF.

This chain uses TRBV4-1 with TRBJ1-2. The CDR3 runs to 13 residues. The germline gives CDR1 MGHRA, CDR2 YSYEKL. The CDR3 is CASSQAQNYGYTF.

The chain uses TRBV6-5 and TRBJ2-7. CDR1 is MNHEY, CDR2 SVGAGI, per germline. The CDR3 loop spans 15 amino acids. CDR3 sequence reads: CASSYGNALSYEQYF.

The gene calls are TRBV6-5 and TRBJ2-7; with no DNA, the TCRdb D assignment of TRBD1 cannot be verified. CDR1 and CDR2 from the germline V gene are MNHEY and SVGAGI. The CDR3 totals 15 residues. The CDR3 is CASSYSGTDHYEQYF.

The chain joins TRBV7-3 to TRBJ2-1; absent DNA, TCRdb's TRBD2 call cannot be checked. The CDR3 is 17 amino acids. Germline V gives CDR1 SGHTA, CDR2 FQGTGA. The CDR3 spells CASSLSGGGATLNEQFF.

The rearrangement uses TRBV30 and TRBJ2-1. The CDR3 has 14 amino acids. Germline assignment: CDR1 GTSNPN and CDR2 SVGIG (reference sequence). The CDR3 loop is CAWSQAGSYNEQFF.

The rearrangement joins TRBV7-2 to TRBJ1-4; as DNA is missing, the TRBD1 call by TCRdb cannot be tested. Germline CDR1 SGHTA, CDR2 FQGNSA. The CDR3 covers 15 residues. The CDR3 here is CASSSQGAQKEKLFF.

This chain joins TRBV18 and TRBJ2-5. This CDR3 region has 14 residues. CDR1 and CDR2 from the germline V gene are KGHSH and LQKENI. CDR3 in amino acids: CASSPPASQETQYF.

V gene TRBV6-2 or TRBV6-3 combines with J gene TRBJ2-3; TCRdb calls TRBD2, which cannot be checked without DNA. This CDR3 region has 13 residues. CDR1 MNHEY and CDR2 SVGEGT come from the germline V gene. CDR3 sequence reads: CASSYTPPDTQYF.

CDR3 in amino acids: CASSLEVGRRGAAFF. This chain joins TRBV7-9 and TRBJ1-1. Looked up from germline, CDR1 is SEHNR and CDR2 is FQNEAQ (reference sequence). This CDR3 contains 15 residues.

The genes are TRBV29-1 and TRBJ1-1; absent DNA, TCRdb's TRBD1 call cannot be checked. Germline loops: CDR1 SQVTM, CDR2 ANQGSEA. The CDR3 is 11 amino acids. The CDR3 region is CSVEDTGEAFF.

V usage is TRBV18 and J usage is TRBJ2-7. The germline V gene encodes CDR1 KGHSH and CDR2 LQKENI. The CDR3 sequence is 15 residues long. This chain's CDR3 is CASSPTRLSNYEQYF.